The next 2 T cell receptor beta chains were all read from a single sample in a study of beta chain features in type 1 diabetes. Reverse transcribing all isolated RNA meant expressed TCRB transcripts were sequenced. The table came from immunoSEQ multiplex PCR; TCRdb's copy has only in-frame clones and leaves some out. The sample carries under 300,000 clones, 25% to 30% recorded once. The sequenced sample consisted of central memory CD4+ T cells from blood. The receptors stem from a man aged 25-45 years in good health.

This clone turned up a few times. The chain combines TRBV19 with TRBJ2-1; D not resolved. The length of the CDR3 is 13 residues. Germline assignment: CDR1 LNHDA and CDR2 SQIVND (reference sequence). Deletions cut 7 bases from V and 0 bases from J, with 7 bases between. This chain's CDR3 is CASKQSSYNEQFF. The CDR3 DNA reads as TGTGCCAGTAAACAGAGCTCCTACAATGAGCAGTTCTTC. The full variable domain, rest sourced from reference TRBV19 and TRBJ2-1, is DGGITQSPKYLFRKEGQNVTLSCEQNLNHDAMYWYRQDPGQGLRLIYYSQIVNDFQKGDIAEGYSVSREKKESFPLTVTSAQKNPTAFYLCASKQSSYNEQFFGPGTRLTVL.

This clone was detected a few times. The chain combines TRBV7-9 with TRBJ2-5, with 13 positions matching TRBD2. This CDR3 has 16 amino acids. Germline trimming cut 5 bases from V and 1 base from J; bases unmatched to any gene: 4. From germline, CDR1 is SEHNR and CDR2 FQNEAQ (reference sequence). CDR3: CASSRGTSGVQETQYF. The CDR3 coding sequence is TGTGCCAGCAGCCGCGGGACTAGCGGGGTCCAAGAGACCCAGTACTTC.